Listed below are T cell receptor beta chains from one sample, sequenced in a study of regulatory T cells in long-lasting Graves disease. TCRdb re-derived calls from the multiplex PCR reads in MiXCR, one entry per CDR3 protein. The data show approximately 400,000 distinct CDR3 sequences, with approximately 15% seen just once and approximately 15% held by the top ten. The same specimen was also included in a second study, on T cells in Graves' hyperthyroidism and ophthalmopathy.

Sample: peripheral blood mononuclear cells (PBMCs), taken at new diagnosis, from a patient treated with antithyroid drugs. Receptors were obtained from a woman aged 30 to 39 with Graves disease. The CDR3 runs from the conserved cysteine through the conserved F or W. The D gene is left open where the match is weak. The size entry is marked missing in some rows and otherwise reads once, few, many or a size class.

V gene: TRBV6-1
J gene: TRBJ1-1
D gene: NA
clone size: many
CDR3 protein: CASSASHGGPNTEAFF
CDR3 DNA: TGTGCCAGCAGTGCCTCTCACGGTGGACCTAACACTGAAGCTTTCTTT

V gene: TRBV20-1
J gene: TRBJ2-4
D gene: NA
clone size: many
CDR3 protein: CSARGQDKNIQYF
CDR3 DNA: TGCAGTGCTAGAGGACAGGACAAAAACATTCAGTACTTC

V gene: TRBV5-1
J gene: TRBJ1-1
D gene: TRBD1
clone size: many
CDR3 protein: CASSRSGTGVLRNTEAFF
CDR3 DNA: TGCGCCAGCAGCCGATCCGGGACAGGGGTTCTTAGGAACACTGAAGCTTTCTTT

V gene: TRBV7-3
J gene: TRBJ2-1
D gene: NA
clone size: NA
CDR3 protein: CASSLMPGYNEQFF
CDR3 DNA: TGTGCCAGCAGCTTAATGCCGGGGTACAATGAGCAGTTCTTC

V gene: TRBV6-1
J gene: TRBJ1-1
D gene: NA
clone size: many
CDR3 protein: CASRGPRTIWNTEAFF
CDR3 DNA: TGTGCCAGCAGGGGTCCCCGGACAATTTGGAACACTGAAGCTTTCTTT

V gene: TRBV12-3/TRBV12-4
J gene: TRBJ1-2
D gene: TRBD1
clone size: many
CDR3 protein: CASRPRTGQATGYGYTF
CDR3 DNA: TGTGCCAGCAGACCAAGGACAGGGCAGGCGACGGGCTATGGCTACACCTTC

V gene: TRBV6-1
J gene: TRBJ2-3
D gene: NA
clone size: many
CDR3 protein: CASKARSDTQYF
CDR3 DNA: TGTGCCAGCAAGGCTCGGTCAGATACGCAGTATTTT

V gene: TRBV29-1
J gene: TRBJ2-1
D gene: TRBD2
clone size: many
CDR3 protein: CSVLGTSGIYEQFF
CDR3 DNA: TGCAGCGTACTCGGGACTAGCGGGATTTATGAGCAGTTCTTC

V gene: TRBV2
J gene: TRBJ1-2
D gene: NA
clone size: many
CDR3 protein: CASSAYRRANYGYTF
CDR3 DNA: TGTGCCAGCAGTGCTTACAGGAGAGCTAACTATGGCTACACCTTC

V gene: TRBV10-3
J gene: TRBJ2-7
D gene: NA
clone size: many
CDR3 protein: CAISESGTRYEQYF
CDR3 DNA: TGTGCCATCAGTGAGTCGGGAACCCGCTACGAGCAGTACTTC

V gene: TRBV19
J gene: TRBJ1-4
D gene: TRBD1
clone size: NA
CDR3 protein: CASRGYGQGSEKLFF
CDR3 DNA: TGTGCCAGTAGGGGATACGGACAGGGAAGCGAAAAACTGTTTTTT

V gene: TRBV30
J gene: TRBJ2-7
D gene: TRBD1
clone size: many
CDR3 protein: CAWSSGDRVTYEQYF
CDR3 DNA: TGTGCCTGGAGTAGTGGGGACAGGGTTACCTACGAGCAGTACTTC

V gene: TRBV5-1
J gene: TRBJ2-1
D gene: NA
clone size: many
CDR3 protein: CASSLGGTPYNEQFF
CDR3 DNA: TGCGCCAGCAGCTTGGGTGGGACGCCCTACAATGAGCAGTTCTTC

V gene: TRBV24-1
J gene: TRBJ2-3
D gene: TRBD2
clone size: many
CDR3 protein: CATRGPLASSTDTQYF
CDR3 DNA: TGTGCCACCAGGGGACCACTAGCGAGCAGCACAGATACGCAGTATTTT

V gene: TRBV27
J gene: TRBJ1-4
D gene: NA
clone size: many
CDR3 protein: CASASRRTTNEKLFF
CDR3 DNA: TGTGCCAGCGCGTCCCGACGGACAACTAATGAAAAACTGTTTTTT

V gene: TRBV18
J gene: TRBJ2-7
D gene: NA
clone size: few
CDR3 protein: CASSPPGKPYEQYF
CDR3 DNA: TGTGCCAGCTCACCACCGGGGAAACCCTACGAGCAGTACTTC

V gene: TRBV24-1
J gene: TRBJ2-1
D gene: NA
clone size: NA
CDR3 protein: CATSDPKDEQFF
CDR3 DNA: TGTGCCACCAGTGATCCCAAGGATGAGCAGTTCTTC

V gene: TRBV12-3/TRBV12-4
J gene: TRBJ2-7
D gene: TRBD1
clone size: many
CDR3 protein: CASSRTGGNEQYF
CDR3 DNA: TGTGCCAGCAGTCGGACAGGGGGGAACGAGCAGTACTTC

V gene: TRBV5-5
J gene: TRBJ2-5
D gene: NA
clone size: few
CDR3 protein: CASSFEGGRVLGTQYF
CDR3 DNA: TGTGCCAGCAGCTTTGAGGGGGGGCGAGTGTTGGGGACCCAGTACTTC

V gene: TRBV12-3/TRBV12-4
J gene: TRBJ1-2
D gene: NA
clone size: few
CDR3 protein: CASREGRLGGYTF
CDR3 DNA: TGTGCCAGCAGGGAGGGCCGGCTAGGGGGCTACACCTTC

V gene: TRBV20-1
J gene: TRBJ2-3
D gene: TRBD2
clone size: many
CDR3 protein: CSARDPRTSDTDTQYF
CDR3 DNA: TGCAGTGCTAGAGACCCGCGGACTAGCGACACAGATACGCAGTATTTT

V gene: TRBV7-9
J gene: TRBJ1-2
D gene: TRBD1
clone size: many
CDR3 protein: CASIAGTGGGYGYTF
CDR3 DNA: TGTGCCAGCATCGCCGGGACAGGGGGCGGCTATGGCTACACCTTC

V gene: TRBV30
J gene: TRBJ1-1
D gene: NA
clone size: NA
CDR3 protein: CASPEAFF
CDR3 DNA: TGTGCCAGTCCTGAAGCTTTCTTT

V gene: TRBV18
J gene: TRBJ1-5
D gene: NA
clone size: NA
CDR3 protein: CASSPPQGDNQPQHF
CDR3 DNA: TGTGCCAGCTCACCACCTCAGGGTGACAATCAGCCCCAGCATTTT

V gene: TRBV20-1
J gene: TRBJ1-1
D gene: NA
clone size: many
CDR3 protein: CSARQRPGNLVTEAFF
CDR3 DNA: TGCAGTGCTAGACAACGCCCAGGGAATTTGGTCACTGAAGCTTTCTTT

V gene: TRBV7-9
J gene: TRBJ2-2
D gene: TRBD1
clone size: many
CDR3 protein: CASSPRDRANTGELFF
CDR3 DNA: TGTGCCAGCAGCCCTCGGGACAGGGCAAACACCGGGGAGCTGTTTTTT

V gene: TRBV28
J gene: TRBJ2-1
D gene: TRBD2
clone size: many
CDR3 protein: CASSLLREYGNEQFF
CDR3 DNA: TGTGCCAGCAGTTTACTGCGGGAGTATGGCAATGAGCAGTTCTTC

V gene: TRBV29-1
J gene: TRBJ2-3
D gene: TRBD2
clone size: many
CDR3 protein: CSVIRTSAITDTQYF
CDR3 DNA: TGCAGCGTGATCCGGACTAGCGCAATCACAGATACGCAGTATTTT

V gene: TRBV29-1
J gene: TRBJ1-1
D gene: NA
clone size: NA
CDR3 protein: CSVQTRVNTEAFF
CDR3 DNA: TGCAGCGTTCAGACCCGGGTGAACACTGAAGCTTTCTTT

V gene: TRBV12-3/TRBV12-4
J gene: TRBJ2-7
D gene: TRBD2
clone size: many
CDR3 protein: CASSPGGPSEQYF
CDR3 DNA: TGTGCCAGCAGTCCGGGAGGGCCTAGCGAGCAGTACTTC

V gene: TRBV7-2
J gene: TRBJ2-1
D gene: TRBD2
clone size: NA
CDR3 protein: CASSPVGGRVNEQFF
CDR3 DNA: TGTGCCAGCAGCCCGGTGGGCGGGAGGGTAAATGAGCAGTTCTTC

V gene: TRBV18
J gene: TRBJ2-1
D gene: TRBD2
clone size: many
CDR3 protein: CASSPRAGENEQFF
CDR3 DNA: TGTGCCAGCTCACCACGAGCGGGAGAGAATGAGCAGTTCTTC

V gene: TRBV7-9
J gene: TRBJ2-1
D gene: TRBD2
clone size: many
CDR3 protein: CASSLATGLAETLWGEQFF
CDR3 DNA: TGTGCCAGCAGCTTAGCGACCGGACTAGCGGAGACCCTGTGGGGCGAGCAGTTCTTC

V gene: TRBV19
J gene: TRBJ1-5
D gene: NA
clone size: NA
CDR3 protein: CASSPQGGNIASNQPQHF
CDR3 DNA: TGTGCCAGTAGTCCCCAGGGAGGGAATATAGCAAGCAATCAGCCCCAGCATTTT

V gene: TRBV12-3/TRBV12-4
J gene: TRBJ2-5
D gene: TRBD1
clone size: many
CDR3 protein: CASSQLRGRGETQYF
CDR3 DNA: TGTGCCAGCAGTCAGCTCAGGGGGCGCGGGGAGACCCAGTACTTC

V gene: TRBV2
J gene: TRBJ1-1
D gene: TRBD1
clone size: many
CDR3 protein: CASSVGTGTGGRSEAFF
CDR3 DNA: TGTGCCAGCAGTGTGGGGACCGGGACAGGGGGTCGGTCTGAAGCTTTCTTT

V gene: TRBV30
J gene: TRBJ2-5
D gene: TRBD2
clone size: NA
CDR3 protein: CASGLAVQYF
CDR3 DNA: TGTGCTTCTGGACTAGCGGTTCAGTACTTC

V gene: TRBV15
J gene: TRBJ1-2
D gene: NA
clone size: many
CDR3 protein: CATSRSLRDYGYTF
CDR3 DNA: TGTGCCACCAGCAGATCGCTACGGGACTATGGCTACACCTTC

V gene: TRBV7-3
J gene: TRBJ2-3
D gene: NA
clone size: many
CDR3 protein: CASSSASDTQYF
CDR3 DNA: TGTGCCAGCAGCTCCGCCTCAGATACGCAGTATTTT

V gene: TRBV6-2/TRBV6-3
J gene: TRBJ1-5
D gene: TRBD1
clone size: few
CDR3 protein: CASSKDRGSNQPQHF
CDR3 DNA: TGTGCCAGCAGCAAGGACAGGGGAAGCAATCAGCCCCAGCATTTT

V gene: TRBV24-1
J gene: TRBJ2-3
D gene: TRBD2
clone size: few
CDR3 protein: CATSGPLAGGPNTQYF
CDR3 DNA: TGTGCCACCAGTGGTCCACTAGCGGGAGGGCCGAATACGCAGTATTTT

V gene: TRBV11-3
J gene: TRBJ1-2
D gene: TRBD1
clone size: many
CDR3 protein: CASSLDSPDRGPHYGYTF
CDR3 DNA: TGTGCCAGCAGCTTAGATTCGCCGGACAGGGGACCCCACTATGGCTACACCTTC

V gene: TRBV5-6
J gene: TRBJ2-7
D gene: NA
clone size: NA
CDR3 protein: CASSLQGPSYEQYF
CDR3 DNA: TGTGCCAGCAGCTTGCAGGGGCCGTCCTACGAGCAGTACTTC

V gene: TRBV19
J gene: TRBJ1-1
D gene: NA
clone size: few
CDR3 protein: CASSIGYTEAFF
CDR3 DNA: TGTGCCAGTAGTATTGGGTACACTGAAGCTTTCTTT

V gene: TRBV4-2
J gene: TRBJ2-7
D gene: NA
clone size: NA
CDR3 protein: CASSQALRSYEQYF
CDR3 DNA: TGTGCCAGCAGCCAGGCTTTACGGTCCTACGAGCAGTACTTC

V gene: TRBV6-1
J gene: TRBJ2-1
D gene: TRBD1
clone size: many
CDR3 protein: CASRVTGIRGNEQFF
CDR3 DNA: TGTGCCAGCAGAGTGACAGGGATTAGGGGCAATGAGCAGTTCTTC